This T cell receptor beta chain emerged from a study of T-cell reconstitution after alpha-beta-depleted transplantation in children. As it was prepared, the TCRbeta library received unique molecular identifiers. Using its own MiXCR run on the PCR reads, TCRdb lists one record per CDR3 protein. The sample carries 600,000 to 700,000 distinct CDR3 sequences, approximately 15% recorded once. Germline assignment: CDR1 SGHNT and CDR2 YYREEE (reference sequence). Trimming stripped 9 bases from V and 0 bases from J, with 19 bases between. The CDR3 has 16 residues. The TCR sequence derives from a human donor who donated a stem cell graft to a child with acute myeloid leukemia. The rearrangement uses TRBV5-4 and TRBJ2-1; unclear D gene. The input for sequencing was PBMCs from the stem cell graft donor, taken from the stem cell graft. The CDR3 protein is CATTPRGPNSYNEQFF. The CDR3 coding sequence is TGTGCCACCACCCCCCGAGGTCCAAACTCCTACAATGAGCAGTTCTTC.